This section outlines one T cell receptor (beta chain) sequence together with its context. This clone was seen only once. No cognate antigen has been identified for it. It has no much larger one-base neighbor in the sample; base qualities were not kept. Using the deep immunoSEQ assay, TCR CDR3 regions were amplified from genomic DNA by multiplex PCR. Extracted genomic DNA from each cell subset was spread evenly across all wells of several immunoSEQ 96-well plates, with each plate serving as a replicate. For sorted subsets, each replicate PCR was loaded with roughly 200 ng genomic DNA, equivalent to roughly 30,000 T cell genomes. Purified libraries were quantified with a Qubit 3.0 fluorometer, sized on a Bioanalyzer 2100, and re-quantified with the KAPA Library Quantification kit. A separate single-read 150-cycle Illumina NextSeq 550 flow cell was used to sequence each immunoSEQ 96-well plate. Per the original workflow: Because only junctional sequences without quality scores were contained in the immunoSEQ output, filtering matching that applied to full-length reads could not be performed. To assign V/J genes and CDR3, sequences were annotated using PyIR, a Python wrapper for IgBLAST v1.9, with IMGT germline references. Reads with weak V/J assignments (E-value above 1e-6), missing CDR3, stop codons, out-of-frame junctions, or ambiguous translated residues were removed. V3J clonotypes were defined as sequences sharing an identical inferred V gene, J gene, and CDR3 amino acid sequence. To compute the percentage overlap between repertoires, the number of shared unique clonotypes was divided by the size of the smaller repertoire. Three approaches were used to assess repertoire richness: RTK rarefaction, the Chao1 estimator, and Recon v2.1 estimates of unobserved clonotypes. For all TCRbeta clonotypes obtained by the gDNA method from a handful of donors, generation probabilities were computed with OLGA. The table was pulled from immuneACCESS by TCRdb, which kept in-frame rearrangements only. Such tables lose some clones; where checked, under half of the loss comes from unresolved V genes, and the rest has no known cause. The DNA gave D and trimming, while V, J and clone size come from that table. A total of some 600,000 clones appear in this sample, 90% to 97% of them only once. The ten largest clones add up to less than 0.13% of the sample.

The data stem from a study of shared clonotypes between healthy human individuals (dated by TCRdb to the early 2020s). About the full investigation: The cohort included three men and a couple of women between 18 and 49 years of age. Between about 0.85 and 8.9 billion PBMCs per donor were obtained by leukapheresis. Different laboratories and diverse techniques were used to prepare libraries and sequence TCR repertoires, to increase sequencing depth and limit assay-specific biases. For each donor, three plates each were used for CD4 naive and CD4 memory, two plates were used for CD8 naive, and one plate was used for CD8 memory. To estimate repertoire size and how much clonotype sharing occurs between individuals, the study deeply sequenced the blood TCR repertoires of roughly 5 healthy adults. The research as a whole found: Sampling was restricted to blood, and TCR repertoires in tissues likely differ from the TCR repertoires found in blood. Based on pairwise subsampling, the degree of clonotype sharing among donors was expected to be affected by sequencing depth. When several donors were compared, the shared fraction of clonotypes was roughly 4.8% for naive CD4, about 4% for naive CD8, roughly 2.5% for memory CD4, and around 0.4% for memory CD8. Incomplete sequencing was indicated by rarefaction of sorted-subset datasets, despite the large sequencing depth. Larger estimated clonotype richness was generally found for naive subsets than for memory subsets. Because the study included only a small number of donors, the genetic and exposure-history diversity represented was limited. Compared with non-shared clonotypes, the clonotypes found in all four sorted-subset donors had higher generation probabilities.

The CDR3 contains 15 residues, cysteine and phenylalanine counted. CDR3 DNA is the only sequence kept; it has 45 bases, read in frame from the first base. Based on the germline V gene, the CDR1 and CDR2 sequences are MNHNS and SASEGT. Ends trimmed: V by 4 bases, J by 7 bases; bases unmatched to a gene: 10. CD8 naive samples were CD45RO-negative cells positively selected for CCR7, giving a CD45RA+CCR7+ population that excluded TemRA cells. The donors were healthy, HIV-negative adults who had no recently reported acute infections or vaccinations. Every donor was a Caucasian adult residing in Nashville, Tennessee, USA. Blood was collected by leukapheresis, and PBMCs were isolated by Ficoll-Histopaque density gradient centrifugation and then cryopreserved in liquid nitrogen vapor phase. Analytical flow cytometry was used to check the purity and quantity of every magnetically sorted T cell population. From each sorted fraction, genomic DNA was isolated and quantified by UV absorbance on a Nanodrop 2000c.

Sequencing input: naive CD8+ T cells sorted from blood. What this sample's cell subset or site label stands for: CD45RA+CCR7+. The chain was built from TRBV6-1 and TRBJ2-1, and 7 junctional nucleotides match TRBD2. The TCR was taken from a woman in her thirties in good health. The CDR3 region: CASSALAGVLNEQFF. The DNA sequence is TGTGCCAGCAGTGCTCTCGCGGGAGTTTTGAATGAGCAGTTCTTC.